What follows are 27 T cell receptor beta chains derived from one specimen sequenced in a study of shared clonotypes between healthy human individuals. Profiled with immunoSEQ multiplex PCR; TCRdb holds only in-frame clones, not every one. The table shows some 980,000 clones, with roughly 72% occurring only once. Sequencing input: memory CD4+ T cells sorted from blood. As to subset: CD45RA-negative fraction. These receptors came from a man between 18 and 35 years old in good health.

CDR3 loop: CASSQGTSGLDEQFF. The CDR3 nucleotides read TGCGCCAGCAGCCAAGGGACTAGCGGATTAGATGAGCAGTTCTTC. The gene calls are TRBV4-3 and TRBJ2-1; TRBD2 aligns across 10 bases. There are 15 residues in the CDR3. The germline CDR1 and CDR2 sequences are LGHNA and YSLEER. V shed 1 base and J 8 bases; nucleotides not matched to a gene: 5.

The rearrangement links TRBV30 to TRBJ2-2, with 8 bases that match TRBD2. Per the germline V gene, CDR1 is GTSNPN and CDR2 is SVGIG (reference sequence). This CDR3 spans 15 amino acids. Unmatched junction bases numbered 9, after V lost 5 bases and J lost 4 bases. CDR3 bases: TGTGCCTGGCCGACCGGGAGGGAGGCCACCGGGGAGCTGTTTTTT. This encodes CAWPTGREATGELFF.

The chain recombines TRBV5-1 with TRBJ2-5, with 7 bases that match TRBD1. Germline CDR1 reads SGHRS; CDR2 reads YFSETQ. This CDR3 comprises 14 residues. V shed 4 bases, J shed 5 bases, and the junction held 8 bases outside the gene matches. The CDR3 DNA follows: TGCGCCAGCAGCATTGACAGGGTGGGGGAGACCCAGTACTTC. This codes for CASSIDRVGETQYF.

The chain joins TRBV29-1 to TRBJ2-1; 9 bases align to TRBD1. The V segment lost 0 bases and the J segment 14 bases; nucleotides outside the gene matches: 5. The CDR3 runs to 12 residues. CDR1 is SQVTM, CDR2 ANQGSEA, per germline. CDR3 residues: CSVEEGQGMKFF. Here the CDR3 DNA reads TGCAGCGTTGAAGAAGGACAGGGGATGAAGTTCTTC.

This clone was picked up a small number of times. The V gene is TRBV28, the J gene TRBJ1-2; D not certain. The germline gives CDR1 MDHEN, CDR2 SYDVKM. The V end lost 5 bases, the J end lost 4 bases, and 14 bases lay between the germline ends. The CDR3 runs to 14 residues. CDR3 DNA: TGTGCCAGCAGTGCAAGCGGGTCTTCCTATGGCTACACCTTC. As protein: CASSASGSSYGYTF.

The chain combines TRBV7-9 with TRBJ2-5; the D is unclear. The J call may not be correct, given that the DNA end is closer to TRBJ2-7. This CDR3 comprises 14 residues. In germline, CDR1 is SEHNR, CDR2 FQNEAQ (reference sequence). The CDR3, as DNA: TGTGCCAGCAGCTTAGCTGGCGGAAACTACGAGCAGTACTTC. Protein sequence: CASSLAGGNYEQYF.

This clone has more than one count but fewer than ten. The chain joins TRBV19 to TRBJ1-2; 10 nucleotides line up with TRBD1. The germline V gene has CDR1 LNHDA and CDR2 SQIVND (reference sequence). With V trimmed by 6 bases and J by 0 bases, 7 bases remained unmatched. This CDR3 is built from 16 residues. In DNA form, the CDR3 reads TGTGCCAGTAGCTCGGGACAGGGGAATGCTAACTATGGCTACACCTTC. This codes for CASSSGQGNANYGYTF. The variable domain in full, completed from reference TRBV19 and TRBJ1-2, reads DGGITQSPKYLFRKEGQNVTLSCEQNLNHDAMYWYRQDPGQGLRLIYYSQIVNDFQKGDIAEGYSVSREKKESFPLTVTSAQKNPTAFYLCASSSGQGNANYGYTFGSGTRLTVV.

The rearrangement joins TRBV5-1 to TRBJ2-7, with D unresolved. Germline V gene sequence: CDR1 SGHRS, CDR2 YFSETQ. The CDR3 loop spans 13 amino acids. V gave up 1 base and J gave up 0 bases, with 5 bases separating them. CDR3 sequence: CASSLPPSYEQYF. The CDR3 coding sequence is TGCGCCAGCAGCTTGCCGCCCTCCTACGAGCAGTACTTC.

This chain uses TRBV7-9 with TRBJ2-4, with TRBD1 matching over 9 bases. Germline V gene lookup returns CDR1 SEHNR and CDR2 FQNEAQ (reference sequence). V was clipped by 5 bases and J by 3 bases; unmatched bases: 11. The CDR3 runs to 17 residues. The CDR3 nucleotides are TGTGCCAGCAGCCCCACCGGACAGGGGTTGGGCAAAAACATTCAGTACTTC. Its translation: CASSPTGQGLGKNIQYF.

The chain joins TRBV2 to TRBJ2-5, with 7 bases identical to TRBD1. Germline CDR1 reads SNHLY; CDR2 reads FYNNEI. The length of the CDR3 is 15 residues. J was trimmed by 7 bases and V by 0 bases; bases with no gene match: 8. CDR3 nucleotide sequence: TGTGCCAGCAGTGAAGCGGGACAGAGGACCCGGACCCAGTACTTC. It encodes CASSEAGQRTRTQYF.

The rearrangement joins TRBV2 to TRBJ2-1; TRBD2 matches 11 bases. Germline CDR1 reads SNHLY; CDR2 reads FYNNEI. Trimming at V came to 5 bases and at J to 6 bases, leaving 12 bases not matched to a gene. The CDR3 extends over 17 amino acids. In nucleotides, the CDR3 is TGTGCCAGCAGTATCCTTAGCGGGGGGGCTCGGTTCAATGAGCAGTTCTTC. It is translated as CASSILSGGARFNEQFF.

A few counts support this clone. The chain joins TRBV5-3 to TRBJ1-4; the D gene is possibly TRBD1 (5 bases). TRBV5-3 is classed as an ORF, of uncertain function. CDR3 length equals 13 residues. Deletions cut 5 bases from V and 8 bases from J, with 13 bases between. Written as DNA, the CDR3 is TGTGCCAGAAGGGGTCAGGCAGGGGAAAAACTGTTTTTT. Translated, it gives CARRGQAGEKLFF.

V is TRBV28 and J is TRBJ1-4; D gene unclear. CDR3 length: 13 residues. Per the germline V gene, CDR1 is MDHEN and CDR2 is SYDVKM. Trimming took 4 bases from V and 4 from J, leaving 7 bases between them. CDR3 sequence: CASSSLLNEKLFF. CDR3 in DNA: TGTGCCAGCAGTTCCCTACTTAATGAAAAACTGTTTTTT.

V gene TRBV10-3 combines with J gene TRBJ2-3; 8 bases are shared with TRBD2. There are 15 residues in the CDR3. With V trimmed by 7 bases and J by 2 bases, 8 bases remained unmatched. Germline values: CDR1 ENHRY, CDR2 SYGVKD. In nucleotides, the CDR3 is TGTGCCATCAATAGCGGGGCCCTTAACACAGATACGCAGTATTTT. It yields the protein CAINSGALNTDTQYF.

The chain employs TRBV18 and TRBJ2-7, with 8 bases matching TRBD2. The CDR3 length is 15 residues. Germline loops: CDR1 KGHSH, CDR2 LQKENI. J was trimmed by 4 bases and V by 4 bases; bases with no gene match: 9. CDR3 amino acids: CASSLGAGDQYEQYF. The CDR3 DNA follows: TGTGCCAGCTCACTTGGAGCGGGGGATCAATACGAGCAGTACTTC. Complete variable domain (other parts from reference TRBV18 and TRBJ2-7): NAGVMQNPRHLVRRRGQEARLRCSPMKGHSHVYWYRQLPEEGLKFMVYLQKENIIDESGMPKERFSAEFPKEGPSILRIQQVVRGDSAAYFCASSLGAGDQYEQYFGPGTRLTVT.

This rearrangement joins TRBV19 to TRBJ2-5; TRBD1 aligns across 9 bases. The CDR3 length is 15 residues. V gave up 4 bases and J gave up 4 bases; unmatched junction bases: 7. Looked up from germline, CDR1 is LNHDA and CDR2 is SQIVND (reference sequence). CDR3 sequence (DNA): TGTGCCAGTAGTAAATGGGGACAGGGAGGAGAGACCCAGTACTTC. It specifies CASSKWGQGGETQYF.

V is TRBV5-1 and J is TRBJ2-7; TRBD1 or TRBD2 may be the D gene (5 bases each). The CDR3 totals 13 residues. Per germline, CDR1 SGHRS and CDR2 YFSETQ. The V end was cut by 0 bases, the J end by 5 bases, with 9 bases between. CDR3: CASSLERDDEQYF. CDR3 bases: TGCGCCAGCAGCTTGGAAAGGGACGACGAGCAGTACTTC. Combining the CDR3 with reference TRBV5-1 and TRBJ2-7 gives the whole variable domain KAGVTQTPRYLIKTRGQQVTLSCSPISGHRSVSWYQQTPGQGLQFLFEYFSETQRNKGNFPGRFSGRQFSNSRSEMNVSTLELGDSALYLCASSLERDDEQYFGPGTRLTVT.

The rearrangement links TRBV27 to TRBJ2-3, with D possibly being TRBD2 (5 bases). CDR3 length equals 16 residues. Germline values: CDR1 MNHEY, CDR2 SMNVEV (reference sequence). With 5 bases removed from V and 2 bases from J, the gap between germline ends came to 17 bases. The CDR3 spells CASSTRPSRATDTQYF. The CDR3, as DNA: TGTGCCAGCAGTACTAGGCCATCTCGGGCCACAGATACGCAGTATTTT.

The chain couples TRBV7-2 to TRBJ2-5; 7 bases are a match to TRBD2. Trimming cost V 6 bases and J 5 bases; bases outside gene matches: 15. Germline V gives CDR1 SGHTA, CDR2 FQGNSA. This CDR3 region has 16 residues. This CDR3 is CASSLIDGRGGETQYF. CDR3 DNA: TGTGCCAGCAGTTTAATCGATGGGAGGGGTGGTGAGACCCAGTACTTC. The complete variable domain, with remaining parts taken from reference TRBV7-2 and TRBJ2-5, reads GAGVSQSPSNKVTEKGKDVELRCDPISGHTALYWYRQSLGQGLEFLIYFQGNSAPDKSGLPSDRFSAERTGGSVSTLTIQRTQQEDSAVYLCASSLIDGRGGETQYFGPGTRLLVL.

V is TRBV13 and J is TRBJ2-7; 10 bases line up with TRBD2. Germline V gene data show CDR1 as PRHDT and CDR2 as FYEKMQ (reference sequence). The J segment lost 2 bases and the V segment lost 5 bases, leaving 12 bases of the junction unmatched. CDR3 length: 17 amino acids. The CDR3, as DNA: TGTGCCAGCAGCGAGGGGGCTAGCGGGAGATACACCTACGAGCAGTACTTC. Amino acid sequence: CASSEGASGRYTYEQYF.

Notes on this clone: A much larger clonotype is one base distant, so this may be a read error. Other nucleotide sequences from this sample produce the same CDR3. The chain links TRBV7-2 to TRBJ1-1; D uncertain. Germline loops: CDR1 SGHTA, CDR2 FQGNSA. Trimming stripped 1 base from V and 1 base from J, with 4 bases between. The CDR3 totals 13 residues. This CDR3 is CASSLGTNTEAFF. CDR3 bases: TGTGCCAGCAGCTTAGGTACGAACACTGAAGCTTTCTTT.

This clone was detected once. V and J are TRBV6-1 and TRBJ2-1, with TRBD1 matching 12 bases. The CDR3 spans 15 residues. Germline V gives CDR1 MNHNS, CDR2 SASEGT. After removal of 6 bases from V and 8 bases from J, the junction contained 8 bases not matched to a gene. The CDR3 reads CASSAGTGGVYEQFF. The CDR3 DNA reads as TGTGCCAGCAGCGCCGGGACAGGGGGCGTCTATGAGCAGTTCTTC.

This rearrangement joins TRBV9 to TRBJ1-4; D gene unclear. Germline V gene data show CDR1 as SGDLS and CDR2 as YYNGEE. The V and J ends lost 0 bases and 4 bases respectively, with 13 bases between them. This CDR3 has 16 residues. The CDR3 sequence is CASSVGPPGDNEKLFF. CDR3 DNA sequence: TGTGCCAGCAGCGTAGGACCCCCAGGAGATAATGAAAAACTGTTTTTT.

V gene TRBV5-6 combines with J gene TRBJ1-2; 9 positions match TRBD1. Germline V gene sequence: CDR1 SGHDT, CDR2 YYEEEE. With 6 bases clipped from V and 5 bases from J, the junction kept 17 bases outside the gene matches. The CDR3 runs to 17 residues. The CDR3 spells CASTAYRDRADIYGYTF. DNA of the CDR3: TGTGCCAGCACCGCGTACCGGGACAGGGCTGACATTTATGGCTACACCTTC.

Concerning this clone: The same CDR3 also results from other DNA sequences found in this sample. CDR3 DNA sequence: TGTGCCAGCAGCTTAGATGGAGGCCAGCCCCAGCATTTT. It encodes CASSLDGGQPQHF. The chain employs TRBV11-2 and TRBJ1-5; D remains unclear. Trimming stripped 0 bases from V and 7 bases from J, with 7 bases between. The CDR3 has 13 residues. Germline loops: CDR1 SGHAT, CDR2 FQNNGV.

V is TRBV9 and J is TRBJ2-7; unclear D gene. In germline, CDR1 is SGDLS, CDR2 YYNGEE. CDR3 length: 14 residues. V lost 3 bases to trimming and J lost 4 bases, with 14 bases between them. CDR3 loop: CASSAHMVGYEQYF. The CDR3 region has the DNA TGTGCCAGCAGCGCTCACATGGTCGGTTACGAGCAGTACTTC.

The chain joins TRBV11-2 to TRBJ2-3; 8 positions agree with TRBD2. The V segment lost 1 base and the J segment 6 bases; nucleotides outside the gene matches: 6. The length of the CDR3 is 15 residues. The V gene's germline CDR1 is SGHAT and CDR2 FQNNGV. The CDR3 DNA reads TGTGCCAGCAGCTTAGTACGGGGGGGCGGTGATACGCAGTATTTT. It encodes CASSLVRGGGDTQYF.